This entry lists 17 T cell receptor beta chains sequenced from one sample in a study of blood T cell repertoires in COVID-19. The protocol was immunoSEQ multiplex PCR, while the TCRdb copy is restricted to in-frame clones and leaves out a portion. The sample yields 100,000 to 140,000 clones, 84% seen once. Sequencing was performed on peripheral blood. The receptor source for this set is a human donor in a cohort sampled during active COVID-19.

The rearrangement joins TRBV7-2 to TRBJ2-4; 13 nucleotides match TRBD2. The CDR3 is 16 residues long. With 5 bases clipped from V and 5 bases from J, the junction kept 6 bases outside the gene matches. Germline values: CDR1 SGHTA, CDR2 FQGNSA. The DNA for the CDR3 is TGTGCCAGCAGCCGGACTAGCGGGAGTTCGGAAAACATTCAGTACTTC. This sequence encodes CASSRTSGSSENIQYF.

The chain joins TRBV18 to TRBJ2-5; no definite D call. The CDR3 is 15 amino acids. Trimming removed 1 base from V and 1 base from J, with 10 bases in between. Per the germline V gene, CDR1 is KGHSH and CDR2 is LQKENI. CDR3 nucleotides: TGTGCCAGCTCACCACGTGCAGTATCCCAAGAGACCCAGTACTTC. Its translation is CASSPRAVSQETQYF. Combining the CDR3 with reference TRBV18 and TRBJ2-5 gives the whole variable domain NAGVMQNPRHLVRRRGQEARLRCSPMKGHSHVYWYRQLPEEGLKFMVYLQKENIIDESGMPKERFSAEFPKEGPSILRIQQVVRGDSAAYFCASSPRAVSQETQYFGPGTRLLVL.

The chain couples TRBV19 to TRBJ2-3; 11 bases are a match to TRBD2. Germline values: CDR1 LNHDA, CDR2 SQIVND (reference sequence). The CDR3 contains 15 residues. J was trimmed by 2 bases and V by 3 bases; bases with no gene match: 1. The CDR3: CASSMGLAATDTQYF. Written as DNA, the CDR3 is TGTGCCAGTAGTATGGGACTAGCGGCCACAGATACGCAGTATTTT.

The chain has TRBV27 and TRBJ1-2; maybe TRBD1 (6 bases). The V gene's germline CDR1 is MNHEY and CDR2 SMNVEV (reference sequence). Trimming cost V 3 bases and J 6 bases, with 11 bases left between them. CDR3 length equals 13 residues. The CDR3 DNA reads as TGTGCCAGCAGTTTTAGGCAGGGGCATGGCTACACCTTC. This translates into CASSFRQGHGYTF.

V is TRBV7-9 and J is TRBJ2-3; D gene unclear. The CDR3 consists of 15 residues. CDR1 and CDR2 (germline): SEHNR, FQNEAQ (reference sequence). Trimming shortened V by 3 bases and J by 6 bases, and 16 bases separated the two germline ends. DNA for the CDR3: TGTGCCAGCAGCTTTCTTCGCGGTCGCGTGGATACGCAGTATTTT. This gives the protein CASSFLRGRVDTQYF.

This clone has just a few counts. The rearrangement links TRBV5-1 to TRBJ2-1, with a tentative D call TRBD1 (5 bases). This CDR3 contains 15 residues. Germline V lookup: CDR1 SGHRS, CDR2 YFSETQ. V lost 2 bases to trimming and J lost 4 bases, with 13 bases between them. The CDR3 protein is CASSFQGVGYNEQFF. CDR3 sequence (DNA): TGCGCCAGCAGCTTCCAAGGGGTGGGTTACAATGAGCAGTTCTTC.

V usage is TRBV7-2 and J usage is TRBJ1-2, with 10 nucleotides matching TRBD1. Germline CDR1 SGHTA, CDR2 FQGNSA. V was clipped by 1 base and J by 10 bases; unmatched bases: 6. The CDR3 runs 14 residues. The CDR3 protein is CASSLGAGTGVYTF. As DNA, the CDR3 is TGTGCCAGCAGCTTAGGAGCCGGGACAGGGGTCTACACCTTC.

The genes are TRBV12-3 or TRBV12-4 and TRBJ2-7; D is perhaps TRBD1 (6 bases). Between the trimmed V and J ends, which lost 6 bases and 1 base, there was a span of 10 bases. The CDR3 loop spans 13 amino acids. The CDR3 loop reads CASRQGVSYEQYF. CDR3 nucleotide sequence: TGTGCCAGCAGACAGGGCGTATCCTACGAGCAGTACTTC.

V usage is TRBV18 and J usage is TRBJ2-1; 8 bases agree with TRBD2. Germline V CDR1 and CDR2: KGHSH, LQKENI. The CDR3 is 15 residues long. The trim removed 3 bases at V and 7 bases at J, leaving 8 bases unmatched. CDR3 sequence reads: CASSPGRAPENEQFF. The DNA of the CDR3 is TGTGCCAGCTCACCCGGGAGGGCTCCGGAAAATGAGCAGTTCTTC.

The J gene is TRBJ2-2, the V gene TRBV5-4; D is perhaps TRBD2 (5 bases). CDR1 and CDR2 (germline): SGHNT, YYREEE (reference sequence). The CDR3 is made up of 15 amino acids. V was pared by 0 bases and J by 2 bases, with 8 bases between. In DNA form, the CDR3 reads TGTGCCAGCAGCTTGGGGACTTCTAACACCGGGGAGCTGTTTTTT. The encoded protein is CASSLGTSNTGELFF. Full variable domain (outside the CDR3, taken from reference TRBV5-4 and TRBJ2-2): ETGVTQSPTHLIKTRGQQVTLRCSSQSGHNTVSWYQQALGQGPQFIFQYYREEENGRGNFPPRFSGLQFPNYSSELNVNALELDDSALYLCASSLGTSNTGELFFGEGSRLTVL.

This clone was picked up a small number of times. The CDR3 loop is CASSLSRLAGARSYNEQFF. The CDR3 DNA follows: TGTGCCAGCAGTTTATCGAGGCTAGCGGGAGCTCGATCCTACAATGAGCAGTTCTTC. V is TRBV27 and J is TRBJ2-1; TRBD2 matches at 10 bases. The CDR3 contains 19 residues. Germline V gene lookup returns CDR1 MNHEY and CDR2 SMNVEV (reference sequence). V shed 0 bases and J 1 base; nucleotides not matched to a gene: 9.

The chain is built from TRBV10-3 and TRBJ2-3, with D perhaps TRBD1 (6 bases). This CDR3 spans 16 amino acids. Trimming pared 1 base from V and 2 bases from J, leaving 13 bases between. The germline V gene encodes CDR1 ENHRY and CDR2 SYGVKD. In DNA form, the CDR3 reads TGTGCCATCAGTGAGTTGGACAGAGAGAACACAGATACGCAGTATTTT. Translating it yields CAISELDRENTDTQYF.

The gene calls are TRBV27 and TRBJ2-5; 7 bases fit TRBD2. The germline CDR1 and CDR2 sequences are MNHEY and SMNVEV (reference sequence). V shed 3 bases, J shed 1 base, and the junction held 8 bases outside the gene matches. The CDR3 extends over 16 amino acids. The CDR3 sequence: CASSLGLAEAQETQYF. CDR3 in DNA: TGTGCCAGCAGTTTGGGTCTAGCGGAGGCCCAAGAGACCCAGTACTTC.

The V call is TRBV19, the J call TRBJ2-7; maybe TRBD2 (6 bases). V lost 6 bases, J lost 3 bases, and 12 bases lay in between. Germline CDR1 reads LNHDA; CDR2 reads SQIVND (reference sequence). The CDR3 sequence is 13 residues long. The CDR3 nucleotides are TGTGCCAGTAGCCTGACTAGTGTCTACGAGCAGTACTTC. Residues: CASSLTSVYEQYF.

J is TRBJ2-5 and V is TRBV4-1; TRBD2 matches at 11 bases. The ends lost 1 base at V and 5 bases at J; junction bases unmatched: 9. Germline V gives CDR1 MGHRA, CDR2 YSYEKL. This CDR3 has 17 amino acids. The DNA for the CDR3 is TGCGCCAGCAGCCAAGGCGGAACTAGCGGGAGATGGGAGACCCAGTACTTC. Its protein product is CASSQGGTSGRWETQYF.

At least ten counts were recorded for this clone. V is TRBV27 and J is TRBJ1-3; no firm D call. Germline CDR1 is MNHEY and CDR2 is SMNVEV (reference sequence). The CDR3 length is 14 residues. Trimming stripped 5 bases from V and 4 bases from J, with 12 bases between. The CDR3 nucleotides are TGTGCCAGCAGTCAGACCGGAGTAGGAAACACCATATATTTT. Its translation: CASSQTGVGNTIYF.

The CDR3 sequence is CATSLNNQPQHF. In DNA, the CDR3 is TGTGCCACCAGTTTAAACAATCAGCCCCAGCATTTT. The chain uses TRBV24-1 and TRBJ1-5, with D hard to call. The CDR3 extends over 12 amino acids. The V and J ends lost 6 bases and 3 bases respectively, with 5 bases between them. The germline V gene encodes CDR1 KGHDR and CDR2 SFDVKD.